The TCR beta chain under discussion was sequenced for a study of cytomegalovirus exposure and HLA in healthy donors (dated by TCRdb to 2017 to 2019). Regarding the research as a whole: According to an earlier analysis of a few hundred of the donors, roughly 180 million T cells yielded some 110 million unique TCR beta sequences and about 300 Gb of sequence data. About 300 gigabases of sequencing data and around 80 million unique TCR sequences made up an early release that covered approximately 650 HLA-typed donors. Of the 300 to 400 genotyped donors, roughly 85% fell in the genetic ancestry cluster associated with self-reported Caucasian donors. The study was designed to test whether signatures of past pathogen exposure could be identified by cataloging public T cell receptors. Using immunosequencing, the study profiled T cell repertoires from fewer than 700 subjects and related those repertoires to cytomegalovirus serostatus. Besides the first cohort of roughly 700 subjects, a separate validation cohort made up of 120 different subjects was used. High-throughput TCR immunosequencing, statistical association of individual TCRs with disease status, and machine learning were combined to predict cytomegalovirus infection status. In a later analysis, previously published TCR beta repertoires from more than 500 donors were re-analyzed and high-resolution HLA genotyping was added so that TCR occurrence patterns could be studied. The later analysis used no new phenotypic data to find candidate immune exposures, relying instead on TCR beta sequences and their occurrence across donors. To decide whether each TCR beta V gene segment behaved as functional or pseudogenic, an earlier analysis of some 600 of the donors relied on high-throughput TCR beta sequencing. Alongside the repertoire data, information on donor age, sex, ethnicity and CMV serostatus was compiled. In a later genetic analysis, genome-wide SNP genotypes for about 55% of the roughly 700 donors were used, and that subset was treated as a discovery cohort. All discovery cohort repertoires had been generated using a single sequencing platform. Both class I and class II loci were covered by HLA typing, at four-digit resolution. Typing coverage varied by locus: roughly 629-630 donors for A, B, C, DRB1 and DQB1; 500 to 550 for DQA1; over 600 for DPA1; under 490 for DPB1. A handful of DR-DQ haplotypes were handled as single units for association and clustering because linkage in the cohort was strong. On average, roughly 250,000 unique TCR beta nucleotide sequences were sequenced per donor among fewer than 500 genotyped donors of the cohort, with 15% to 20% of those sequences being non-productive.

Preparation of the library involved the immunoSEQ multiplex PCR assay. A mixture of 60 forward primers for TCR Vbeta segments and 13 reverse primers for TCR Jbeta segments was used in the multiplex PCR. A multiplex PCR assay on genomic DNA amplified the CDR3 region of rearranged TCR beta genes. Amplified TCR beta libraries were sequenced as 87-base-pair reads on the Illumina HiSeq System. In the paper's pipeline: A later analysis tallied 75 million to 85 million unique TCR beta chains across the 600 to 700 repertoires, and approximately 12 million of those chains were shared by two or more donors. Raw reads were error-corrected and collapsed into unique sequences with a nearest-neighbor algorithm that merged closely related sequences to remove PCR and sequencing errors. Alignment of CDR3 sequences to IMGT reference sequences was used to assign V, D and J gene segments. Each retained sequence needed at least a six-nucleotide match to both a V gene segment and a J gene segment. A rearrangement was called productive if the CDR3 had no stop codons and remained in frame with V and J, and every other rearrangement was called non-productive. CDR3 was defined according to IMGT convention as the region running from the second conserved V-encoded cysteine to the conserved J-encoded phenylalanine. The earlier analysis of some 580 of the donors excluded any sequence lacking an unambiguous match to a single V gene segment. An earlier analysis of fewer than 750 of the donors called V segments functional above 56.7% productive rearrangements and segregating when the between-donor standard deviation exceeded 5%. A statistical classification framework was developed to diagnose cytomegalovirus status using the catalog of TCR beta chain sequences. In a later analysis, V and J genes were assigned by comparing TCR nucleotide sequences against IMGT/GENE-DB human TR gene sequences. Using the TCRdist pipeline, a later analysis assigned CDR3 sequences along with most-parsimonious VDJ recombination scenarios. In a later analysis, every TCR beta chain was defined by the combination of its CDR3 amino acid sequence and its V-gene family, and reads without a unique V-gene family were dropped. In a later analysis, 500 to 700 highly shared, low-generation-probability nucleotide sequences were removed to address suspected cross-contamination and a sequencing artifact. In a later analysis, a clonal expansion index was calculated for each public chain from normalized within-repertoire ranks of inferred template counts. In a later analysis, generation probabilities were computed with a VDJ recombination model fitted to out-of-frame rearrangements, and the resulting probabilities were checked against IGoR. In a later analysis, TCR-TCR, TCR-HLA and TCR-CMV co-occurrence was scored with hypergeometric tests, and a repertoire-size bias correction was applied to TCR pairs. In a later analysis, false discovery rates were estimated by permuting HLA or CMV assignments 20 times. In a later analysis, co-occurring TCRs were grouped using DBSCAN, and TCRdist sequence similarity was added for clustering within HLA-allele-positive subsets. For co-occurrence clustering, repertoires with fewer than 30,000 or more than 120,000 public chains were excluded, along with a handful of repertoires with anomalous nucleotide sharing. TCRdb re-hosts the immuneACCESS table, in-frame sequences only. Its copies lack some clones; in the studies checked, an unresolved V gene accounts for under half of them, and the cause for the rest is not known. V and J calls and clone size are given by that table; D and trimming were obtained from the DNA. The sample records tens of thousands of clones, over 60% of which are singletons. Of the sample, 3% to 3.5% is held by the ten largest clones.

Study-wide findings and limitations: A further reported finding was that TCR beta sequences accurately predicted the HLA-A and HLA-B alleles for most subjects in the first cohort. The sequencing pipeline was judged likely to have produced a cluster of highly shared sequence variants as a technical artifact. The authors suggested that the approach could potentially be generalized to other disease states and immunological phenotypes. Immune exposure information for the cohort was limited to CMV serostatus. A total of some 180 TCR beta chains were listed by the study as associated with cytomegalovirus. In a later analysis, HLA-associated TCR beta chains were found to be more clonally expanded and to have lower generation probabilities than equally common non-associated chains. When HLA alleles, especially DR and DQ, strongly co-occurred, attributing TCR associations to individual alleles was difficult. In a later analysis, most CMV-associated TCR beta chains were found to appear HLA-restricted, with HLA associations seemingly driven largely by CMV exposure. A later analysis found that TCR association rates varied across HLA loci, with DRB1 alleles showing the most associated TCRs and HLA-C alleles the fewest. Compared with the approximately 670-donor mean, donors in an Asian-associated ancestry cluster had fewer N-insertions in productive TCRs, according to a later genetic analysis. Linkage disequilibrium might explain the correlated functional status among segregating V segments, but an unknown experimental factor could not be ruled out. In an earlier analysis of 450 to 750 of the donors, most TCR beta V segments appeared in productive rearrangements about 87% or about 30% of the time, broadly matching IMGT annotations. In vitro tests confirmed that a few of the cytomegalovirus-associated TCR beta chains recognize cytomegalovirus antigens. In both the original and validation cohorts, the classifier was reported to diagnose cytomegalovirus status with high specificity and sensitivity. Several of the top co-occurrence clusters appeared to be linked to parvovirus B19, influenza, CMV and Epstein-Barr virus, according to a later analysis. V-gene and J-gene trimming of TCR beta chains was associated with a missense DCLRE1C variant in a later genetic analysis, and the association was replicated in an independent cohort. Because HLA typing was unavailable for some donors at each locus, only the typed subset was used in association tests. Because counts were too low, seventeen rarely observed V segments, including chromosome 9 orphons, were left out of the earlier analysis of over 550 of the donors. Some IMGT-functional V segments, including TRBV6-2 and TRBV6-3, could not be distinguished by the 87-base-pair reads and were therefore excluded. Most TCR sequences were seen in very few donors, while some public TCRs were found in many individuals. Presence/absence analyses assumed roughly uniform sequencing depth across donors, an assumption that may not hold. In a later analysis, around 17,000 TCR beta sequences were associated with specific HLA alleles at a false discovery rate of 0.05. In this cohort, only TCR beta chains were sequenced, and detectable features were limited by the absence of alpha or paired-chain data.

As concerns this clone: Which antigen it targets is not known. It has no much larger one-base neighbor in the sample; base qualities were not kept.

Taken from cysteine to phenylalanine, the CDR3 has 14 residues. The CDR3 DNA has 42 bases and is translated from base 1. Compared with germline, V lacks 5 bases and J lacks 1 base; bases without a gene match: 3. The germline V gene yields KGHSH for CDR1 and LQKENI for CDR2. In total, roughly 670 healthy bone marrow donors made up the cohort. At the time of sampling, every cohort member was nominally healthy, though immune exposures that went unrecorded were likely present. The donor tested CMV seronegative, placing the donor among the 352 seronegative members of the cohort. Every donor gave a peripheral blood sample, and the peripheral blood mononuclear cells from that sample were used for TCR beta sequencing. The Qiagen DNeasy Blood Extraction Kit was used to extract genomic DNA from the blood cell samples.

Material: PBMCs. The sequence derives from a woman aged 45-60 years in good health and CMV-seronegative. The V gene is TRBV18 and the J gene is TRBJ2-3; 7 bases in the junction line up with TRBD1. The DNA is TGTGCCAGCTCAAGCACAGGGGGCACAGATACGCAGTATTTT. It codes for CASSSTGGTDTQYF.